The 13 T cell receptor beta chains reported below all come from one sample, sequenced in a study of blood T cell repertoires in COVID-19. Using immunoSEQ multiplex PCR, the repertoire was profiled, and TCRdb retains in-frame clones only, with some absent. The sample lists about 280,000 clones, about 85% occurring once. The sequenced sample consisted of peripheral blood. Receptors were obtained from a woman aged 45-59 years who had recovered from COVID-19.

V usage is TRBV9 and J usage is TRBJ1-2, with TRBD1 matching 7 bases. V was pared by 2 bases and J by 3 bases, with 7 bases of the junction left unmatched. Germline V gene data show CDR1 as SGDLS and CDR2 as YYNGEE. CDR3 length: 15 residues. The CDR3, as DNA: TGTGCCAGCAGCGTTCCCAGGGGGGCGGACTATGGCTACACCTTC. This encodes CASSVPRGADYGYTF. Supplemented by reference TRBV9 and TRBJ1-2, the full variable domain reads DSGVTQTPKHLITATGQRVTLRCSPRSGDLSVYWYQQSLDQGLQFLIQYYNGEERAKGNILERFSAQQFPDLHSELNLSSLELGDSALYFCASSVPRGADYGYTFGSGTRLTVV.

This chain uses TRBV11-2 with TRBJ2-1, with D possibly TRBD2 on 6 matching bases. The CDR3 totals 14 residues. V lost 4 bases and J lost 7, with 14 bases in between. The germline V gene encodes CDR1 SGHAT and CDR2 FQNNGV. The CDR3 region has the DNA TGTGCCAGCAGCTCCCGAGTCGGGAGTAATGAGCAGTTCTTC. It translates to CASSSRVGSNEQFF.

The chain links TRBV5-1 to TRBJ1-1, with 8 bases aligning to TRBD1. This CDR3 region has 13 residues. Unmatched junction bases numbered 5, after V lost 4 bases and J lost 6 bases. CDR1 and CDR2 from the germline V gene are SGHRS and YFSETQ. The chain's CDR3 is CASSPGGEAEAFF. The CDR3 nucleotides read TGCGCCAGCAGCCCAGGGGGCGAAGCTGAAGCTTTCTTT. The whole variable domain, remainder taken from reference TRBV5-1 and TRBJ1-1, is KAGVTQTPRYLIKTRGQQVTLSCSPISGHRSVSWYQQTPGQGLQFLFEYFSETQRNKGNFPGRFSGRQFSNSRSEMNVSTLELGDSALYLCASSPGGEAEAFFGQGTRLTVV.

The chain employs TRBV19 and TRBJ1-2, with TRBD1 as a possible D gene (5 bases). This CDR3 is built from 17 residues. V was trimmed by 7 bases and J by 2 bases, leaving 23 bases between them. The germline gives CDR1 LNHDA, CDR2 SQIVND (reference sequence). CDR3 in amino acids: CASNPWGTSYTNYGYTF. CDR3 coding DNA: TGTGCCAGTAATCCTTGGGGCACGAGCTATACCAACTATGGCTACACCTTC.

CDR3: CAISTGVGDYGYTF. In DNA, the CDR3 is TGTGCCATCAGCACAGGGGTTGGGGACTATGGCTACACCTTC. This chain joins TRBV10-3 and TRBJ1-2; 7 bases are a match to TRBD1. The germline V gene encodes CDR1 ENHRY and CDR2 SYGVKD. V lost 6 bases to trimming and J lost 3 bases; unmatched junction nucleotides: 7. The CDR3 has 14 residues.

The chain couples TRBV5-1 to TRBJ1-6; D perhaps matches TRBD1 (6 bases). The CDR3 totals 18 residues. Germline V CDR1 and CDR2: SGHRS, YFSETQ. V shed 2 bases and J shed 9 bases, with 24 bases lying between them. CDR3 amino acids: CASSFGNSHRELGSPLHF. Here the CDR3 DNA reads TGCGCCAGCAGCTTTGGGAATTCCCACAGGGAACTGGGTTCACCCCTCCACTTT.

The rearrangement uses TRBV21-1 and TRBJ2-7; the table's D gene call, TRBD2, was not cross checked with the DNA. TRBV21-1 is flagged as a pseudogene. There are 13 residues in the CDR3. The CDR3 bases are TGTGCCAGCAGCAAAGGAGGGCCCTACGAGCAGTACTTC. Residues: CASSKGGPYEQYF.

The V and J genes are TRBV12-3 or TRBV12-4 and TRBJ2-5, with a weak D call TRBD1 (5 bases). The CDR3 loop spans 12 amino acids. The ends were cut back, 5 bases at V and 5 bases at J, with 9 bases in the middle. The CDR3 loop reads CASSPGYETQYF. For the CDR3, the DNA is TGTGCCAGCAGTCCAGGGTACGAGACCCAGTACTTC.

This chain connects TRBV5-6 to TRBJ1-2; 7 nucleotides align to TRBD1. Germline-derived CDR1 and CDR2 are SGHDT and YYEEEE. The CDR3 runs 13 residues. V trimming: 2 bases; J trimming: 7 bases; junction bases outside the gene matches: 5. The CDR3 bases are TGTGCCAGCAGCTTAACAGGGGCGGTTGGCTACACCTTC. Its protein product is CASSLTGAVGYTF. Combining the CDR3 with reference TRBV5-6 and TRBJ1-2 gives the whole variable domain DAGVTQSPTHLIKTRGQQVTLRCSPKSGHDTVSWYQQALGQGPQFIFQYYEEEERQRGNFPDRFSGHQFPNYSSELNVNALLLGDSALYLCASSLTGAVGYTFGSGTRLTVV.

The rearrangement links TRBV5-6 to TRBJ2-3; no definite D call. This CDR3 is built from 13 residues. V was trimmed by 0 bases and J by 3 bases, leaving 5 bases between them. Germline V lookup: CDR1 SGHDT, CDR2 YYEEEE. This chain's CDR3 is CASSLAGTDTQYF. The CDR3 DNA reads TGTGCCAGCAGCTTGGCCGGGACAGATACGCAGTATTTT.

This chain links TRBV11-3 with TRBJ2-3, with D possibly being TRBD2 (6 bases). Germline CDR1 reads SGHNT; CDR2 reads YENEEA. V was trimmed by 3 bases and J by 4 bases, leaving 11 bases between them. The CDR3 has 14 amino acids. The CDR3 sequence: CASSLRGRADTQYF. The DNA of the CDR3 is TGTGCCAGCAGCTTGCGGGGTCGGGCAGATACGCAGTATTTT.

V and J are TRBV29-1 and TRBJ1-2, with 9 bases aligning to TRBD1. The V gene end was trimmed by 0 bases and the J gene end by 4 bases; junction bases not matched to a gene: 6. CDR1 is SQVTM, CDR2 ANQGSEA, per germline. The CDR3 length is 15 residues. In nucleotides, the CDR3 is TGCAGCGTTGAAGATAAGGACAGGGGCGGCTATGGCTACACCTTC. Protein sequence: CSVEDKDRGGYGYTF.

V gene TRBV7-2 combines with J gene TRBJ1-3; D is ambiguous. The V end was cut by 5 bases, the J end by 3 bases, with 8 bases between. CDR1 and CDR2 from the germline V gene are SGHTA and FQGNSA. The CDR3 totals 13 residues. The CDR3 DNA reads TGTGCCAGCAGCCCGTCTTATGGAAACACCATATATTTT. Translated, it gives CASSPSYGNTIYF. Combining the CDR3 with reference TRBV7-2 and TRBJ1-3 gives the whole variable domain GAGVSQSPSNKVTEKGKDVELRCDPISGHTALYWYRQSLGQGLEFLIYFQGNSAPDKSGLPSDRFSAERTGGSVSTLTIQRTQQEDSAVYLCASSPSYGNTIYFGEGSWLTVV.